A single sample gave rise to the 24 T cell receptor beta chains below, sequenced in a study of beta chain features in type 1 diabetes. Study-level findings and limits: Moderately but significantly shorter TCRB CDR3s were found in Type 1 diabetes patients in all four CD4+ subsets.

These TCRs are of unknown antigen specificity. As every portion of the isolated RNA was reverse transcribed, the sequencing read expressed TCRB transcripts. Sequencing used immunoSEQ multiplex PCR; TCRdb keeps in-frame clones, though not all of them. The data show 250,000 to 300,000 clones, 13% to 15% seen once. The sequenced sample consisted of naive CD4+ T cells from blood. Receptors originate from a man aged 30 to 39 with type 1 diabetes.

This clone was seen only a few times. The CDR3: CASSLGSPGGGETQYF. The CDR3 nucleotides are TGTGCCAGCAGCTTAGGCTCCCCGGGAGGAGGAGAGACCCAGTACTTC. The rearrangement joins TRBV7-7 to TRBJ2-5, with TRBD2 matching 7 bases. The CDR3 runs to 16 residues. CDR1 is SSHAT and CDR2 is FNYEAQ in the germline V gene (reference sequence). V shed 1 base, J shed 4 bases, and the junction held 9 bases outside the gene matches.

The chain is built from TRBV9 and TRBJ2-2; D remains ambiguous. V was shortened by 2 bases and J by 8 bases, with 10 bases between the two germline ends. There are 13 residues in the CDR3. The germline CDR1 and CDR2 sequences are SGDLS and YYNGEE. The CDR3 here is CASSVSPLGELFF. The CDR3 DNA follows: TGTGCCAGCAGCGTCTCCCCTTTGGGGGAGCTGTTTTTT.

The rearrangement joins TRBV7-3 to TRBJ2-2; 9 nucleotides align to TRBD2. The CDR3 has 16 amino acids. Losses at the gene ends were 5 bases for V and 5 bases for J; bases not matched to a gene: 9. CDR1 SGHTA and CDR2 FQGTGA come from the germline V gene. The CDR3 protein is CASSPPGLAGTGELFF. For the CDR3, the DNA is TGTGCCAGCAGCCCGCCGGGACTAGCAGGGACCGGGGAGCTGTTTTTT.

V gene TRBV10-2 combines with J gene TRBJ2-2; 10 bases are shared with TRBD2. Germline V gene lookup returns CDR1 WSHSY and CDR2 SAAADI. Trimming cost V 6 bases and J 8 bases; bases outside gene matches: 9. CDR3 length: 15 residues. The CDR3 is CASRILAGDSGELFF. CDR3 DNA sequence: TGCGCCAGCAGAATTCTAGCGGGAGATTCTGGGGAGCTGTTTTTT.

This clone was recorded a few times. V and J are TRBV18 and TRBJ1-2; 8 bases line up with TRBD1. The CDR3 is 15 amino acids. The trim removed 4 bases at V and 8 bases at J, leaving 12 bases unmatched. CDR1 KGHSH and CDR2 LQKENI come from the germline V gene. CDR3 nucleotides: TGTGCCAGCTCACGGGCGCCGGACAGGGAAACGGGCTACACCTTC. Translation gives CASSRAPDRETGYTF.

The table lists this clone with a few counts. The rearrangement joins TRBV29-1 to TRBJ1-1; D remains ambiguous. Germline CDR1 is SQVTM and CDR2 is ANQGSEA. This CDR3 has 13 amino acids. CDR3 coding DNA: TGCGCTCTAGAGAGCTTGCTGGCCAGCGAAACTTTCTTT. This gives the protein CALESLLASETFF.

This clone showed up just a few times. The V gene is TRBV7-9, the J gene TRBJ2-7, with TRBD2 matching 7 bases. This CDR3 comprises 14 residues. J was trimmed by 3 bases and V by 3 bases; bases with no gene match: 5. Germline assignment: CDR1 SEHNR and CDR2 FQNEAQ (reference sequence). The DNA of the CDR3 is TGTGCCAGCAGCTTGAGCGGGGTTAACTACGAGCAGTACTTC. This encodes CASSLSGVNYEQYF.

Only a few counts were recorded for this clone. The chain has TRBV4-1 and TRBJ2-3; D may be TRBD1 (5 bases). Germline values: CDR1 MGHRA, CDR2 YSYEKL. V was pared by 1 base and J by 4 bases, with 9 bases between. CDR3 size: 14 residues. In DNA form, the CDR3 reads TGCGCCAGCAGCCAAGTTCTAGGGGCAGATACGCAGTATTTT. Translated: CASSQVLGADTQYF.

CDR3 amino acids: CASSLGGQISTDTQYF. CDR3 DNA: TGTGCCAGCAGCTTGGGTGGGCAAATTAGCACAGATACGCAGTATTTT. The chain employs TRBV5-4 and TRBJ2-3; D call uncertain. The CDR3 sequence is 16 residues long. In germline, CDR1 is SGHNT, CDR2 YYREEE (reference sequence). The V gene lost 0 bases and the J gene lost 0 bases, with 11 bases spanning the gap.

CDR3 coding DNA: TGTGCCAGCACCCAGCGGTGGGATACGCAGTATTTT. Protein product: CASTQRWDTQYF. The J gene is TRBJ2-3, the V gene TRBV28; weak D call: TRBD2 (5 bases). Germline-derived CDR1 and CDR2 are MDHEN and SYDVKM. V shed 7 bases and J shed 6 bases, with 11 bases lying between them. CDR3 size: 12 residues.

There are a few counts of this clone. The chain recombines TRBV27 with TRBJ2-1; 8 positions agree with TRBD2. The length of the CDR3 is 16 residues. Germline CDR1 MNHEY, CDR2 SMNVEV (reference sequence). The ends lost 8 bases at V and 4 bases at J; junction bases unmatched: 13. In DNA form, the CDR3 reads TGTGCCAGCGGGTCGGGAGGGCAGGAGATTTACAATGAGCAGTTCTTC. Its translation: CASGSGGQEIYNEQFF.

This clone has a handful of counts. This chain joins TRBV5-1 and TRBJ2-1; possible D gene TRBD2, 6 bases. The CDR3 is 14 residues long. Germline V lookup: CDR1 SGHRS, CDR2 YFSETQ. The CDR3 nucleotides read TGCGCTACTATGGGGGGACCTCCGACAAATGAGCAGTTCTTC. Encoded protein: CATMGGPPTNEQFF.

This clone has more than one count but fewer than ten. This chain connects TRBV7-3 to TRBJ2-1; TRBD2 is a possible D gene (6 bases). The ends were cut back, 6 bases at V and 5 bases at J, with 29 bases in the middle. The V gene's germline CDR1 is SGHTA and CDR2 FQGTGA. This CDR3 is built from 19 residues. CDR3 sequence reads: CASRRNAGNLDRANNEQFF. The CDR3 DNA reads as TGTGCCAGCAGACGTAACGCGGGAAATTTGGACCGGGCCAACAATGAGCAGTTCTTC.

This clone was seen only a few times. The genes are TRBV5-1 and TRBJ2-3, with TRBD1 matching over 10 bases. The V gene end was trimmed by 4 bases and the J gene end by 3 bases; junction bases not matched to a gene: 2. CDR3 length: 14 amino acids. The V gene's germline CDR1 is SGHRS and CDR2 YFSETQ. The CDR3 loop reads CASSGTGVTDTQYF. DNA for the CDR3: TGCGCCAGCAGCGGGACAGGGGTGACAGATACGCAGTATTTT. The full variable domain, rest sourced from reference TRBV5-1 and TRBJ2-3, is KAGVTQTPRYLIKTRGQQVTLSCSPISGHRSVSWYQQTPGQGLQFLFEYFSETQRNKGNFPGRFSGRQFSNSRSEMNVSTLELGDSALYLCASSGTGVTDTQYFGPGTRLTVL.

The chain employs TRBV6-5 and TRBJ2-1; D perhaps matches TRBD2 (5 bases). Germline CDR1 reads MNHEY; CDR2 reads SVGAGI. The ends were cut back, 5 bases at V and 5 bases at J, with 16 bases in the middle. This CDR3 has 15 amino acids. The CDR3 loop reads CASSPPGGANNEQFF. CDR3 DNA sequence: TGTGCCAGCAGTCCCCCTGGAGGCGCAAACAATGAGCAGTTCTTC.

The chain has TRBV4-1 and TRBJ2-4; D not certain. Trimming took 4 bases from V and 1 from J, leaving 11 bases between them. The length of the CDR3 is 15 residues. The germline CDR1 and CDR2 sequences are MGHRA and YSYEKL. This CDR3 reads CASSLLSQAKNIQYF. CDR3 sequence (DNA): TGCGCCAGCAGCCTATTATCCCAGGCCAAAAACATTCAGTACTTC.

The chain has TRBV28 and TRBJ2-1; unclear D gene. Trimming took off 9 bases at V and 4 bases at J, with 7 bases between the two ends. Germline loops: CDR1 MDHEN, CDR2 SYDVKM. This CDR3 is 11 amino acids long. The chain's CDR3 is CASTRYNEQFF. As DNA, the CDR3 is TGTGCCAGTACTCGGTACAATGAGCAGTTCTTC. Looking up the rest from reference TRBV28 and TRBJ2-1 gives the full variable domain: DVKVTQSSRYLVKRTGEKVFLECVQDMDHENMFWYRQDPGLGLRLIYFSYDVKMKEKGDIPEGYSVSREKKERFSLILESASTNQTSMYLCASTRYNEQFFGPGTRLTVL.

This clone occurred a few times. The chain has TRBV19 and TRBJ2-7, with 8 bases matching TRBD1. The V and J ends lost 5 bases and 0 bases, in that order; junction bases with no gene match: 9. CDR3 size: 16 residues. Germline CDR1 is LNHDA and CDR2 is SQIVND (reference sequence). The CDR3 here is CASSGRQGKNSYEQYF. The CDR3 DNA follows: TGTGCCAGTAGTGGAAGACAGGGGAAGAACTCCTACGAGCAGTACTTC.

The J gene is TRBJ2-1, the V gene TRBV6-1; 16 bases map to TRBD2. J lost 12 bases, V lost 6 bases, and 8 bases had no gene match. The CDR3 is made up of 15 amino acids. CDR1 MNHNS and CDR2 SASEGT come from the germline V gene. The CDR3 is CASSPGTSGRARQFF. In nucleotides, the CDR3 is TGTGCCAGCAGCCCGGGGACTAGCGGGAGGGCAAGGCAGTTCTTC.

Only a few counts were recorded for this clone. V is TRBV19 and J is TRBJ2-5; 7 nucleotides line up with TRBD1. Per the germline V gene, CDR1 is LNHDA and CDR2 is SQIVND (reference sequence). J lost 5 bases, V lost 4 bases, and 7 bases had no gene match. The CDR3 runs 14 residues. CDR3 amino acids: CASSRVTGFETQYF. CDR3 nucleotides: TGTGCCAGTAGTAGAGTGACAGGGTTCGAGACCCAGTACTTC.

The V gene is TRBV19, the J gene TRBJ2-1, with 8 bases aligning to TRBD1. The CDR3 loop spans 14 amino acids. Trimming removed 4 bases from V and 6 bases from J; junction bases left unmatched: 5. From germline, CDR1 is LNHDA and CDR2 SQIVND (reference sequence). The CDR3 sequence: CASSTQGASNEQFF. The DNA of the CDR3 is TGTGCCAGTAGTACCCAGGGGGCGAGCAATGAGCAGTTCTTC. Looking up the rest from reference TRBV19 and TRBJ2-1 gives the full variable domain: DGGITQSPKYLFRKEGQNVTLSCEQNLNHDAMYWYRQDPGQGLRLIYYSQIVNDFQKGDIAEGYSVSREKKESFPLTVTSAQKNPTAFYLCASSTQGASNEQFFGPGTRLTVL.

The gene calls are TRBV5-4 and TRBJ2-2, with D possibly matching TRBD2 (5 bases). The ends were cut back, 1 base at V and 0 bases at J, with 7 bases in the middle. The CDR3 is made up of 15 amino acids. Germline V gene sequence: CDR1 SGHNT, CDR2 YYREEE (reference sequence). The CDR3 coding sequence is TGTGCCAGCAGCTTGATGACTACGAACACCGGGGAGCTGTTTTTT. This codes for CASSLMTTNTGELFF.

The rearrangement links TRBV4-3 to TRBJ2-3, with 9 bases lining up with TRBD2. This CDR3 contains 20 residues. V shed 2 bases and J 2 bases; nucleotides not matched to a gene: 17. Germline CDR1 is LGHNA and CDR2 is YSLEER. CDR3 loop: CASSQQGRSSGSIITDTQYF. In DNA form, the CDR3 reads TGCGCCAGCAGCCAACAAGGGAGAAGTAGCGGGAGTATTATCACAGATACGCAGTATTTT.

The CDR3 region has the DNA TGCGCCAGCAGTAGGGGAGATACGCAGTATTTT. Protein product: CASSRGDTQYF. J is TRBJ2-3 and V is TRBV5-1; tentative D call: TRBD1 (5 bases). Germline CDR1 reads SGHRS; CDR2 reads YFSETQ. The CDR3 spans 11 residues. Trimming left V 5 bases short and J 5 bases short, with 6 bases between.